One sample yielded the 7 T cell receptor beta chains listed below, sequenced in a study of T cells in Graves' hyperthyroidism and ophthalmopathy. From RNA transcripts, TCR beta CDR3 regions were amplified. When the TCR CDR3 underwent first-round RT-PCR, the HTBI primer set was used. TCRdb used MiXCR to reprocess the multiplex PCR reads, holding one entry per CDR3 protein. The repertoire consists of over 700,000 distinct CDR3 sequences, with more than 30% occurring once and the leading ten covering more than 7%. Source material: blood. The receptor source for this set is a man aged 18 to 30 with Graves' hyperthyroidism.

This clonotype was counted only a few times. The chain is built from TRBV20-1 and TRBJ2-2; 11 bases are a match to TRBD1. CDR1 is DFQATT and CDR2 is SNEGSKA in the germline V gene (reference sequence). The J segment lost 4 bases and the V segment lost 6 bases, leaving 7 bases of the junction unmatched. CDR3 length: 15 amino acids. CDR3 region: CSAQRGTGGTGELFF. Here the CDR3 DNA reads TGCAGTGCCCAGCGGGGGACAGGGGGCACCGGGGAGCTGTTTTTT.

This clonotype has more than one count but fewer than ten. The chain uses TRBV19 and TRBJ2-5, with D possibly being TRBD1 or TRBD2 (5 bases each). Germline assignment: CDR1 LNHDA and CDR2 SQIVND (reference sequence). The V and J ends lost 3 bases and 0 bases respectively, with 11 bases between them. CDR3 length: 15 amino acids. This CDR3 is CASSIEGHNQETQYF. The CDR3 region has the DNA TGTGCCAGTAGTATTGAGGGGCACAACCAAGAGACCCAGTACTTC. Variable domain in full (rest from reference TRBV19 and TRBJ2-5): DGGITQSPKYLFRKEGQNVTLSCEQNLNHDAMYWYRQDPGQGLRLIYYSQIVNDFQKGDIAEGYSVSREKKESFPLTVTSAQKNPTAFYLCASSIEGHNQETQYFGPGTRLLVL.

This clonotype was observed a few times. The V and J genes are TRBV20-1 and TRBJ1-2; 10 nucleotides line up with TRBD1. Germline lookup yields CDR1 DFQATT and CDR2 SNEGSKA (reference sequence). This CDR3 has 16 amino acids. Unmatched junction bases numbered 12, after V lost 5 bases and J lost 3 bases. This chain's CDR3 is CSAPTFGTGVDYGYTF. DNA of the CDR3: TGCAGTGCTCCGACTTTCGGGACAGGGGTGGACTATGGCTACACCTTC.

This rearrangement joins TRBV7-9 to TRBJ2-5, with 8 bases fitting TRBD1. Trimming removed 1 base from V and 5 bases from J; junction bases left unmatched: 9. This CDR3 has 16 residues. Looked up from germline, CDR1 is SEHNR and CDR2 is FQNEAQ (reference sequence). As DNA, the CDR3 is TGTGCCAGCAGCTTAGGAGGCAGGGGGCTTGAGGAGACCCAGTACTTC. Protein sequence: CASSLGGRGLEETQYF.

This clonotype has a handful of counts. This chain links TRBV5-1 with TRBJ1-1; D is undetermined. This CDR3 region has 16 residues. Germline-derived CDR1 and CDR2 are SGHRS and YFSETQ. V was cut by 4 bases and J by 4 bases, with 20 bases left in between. CDR3 protein: CASSTSGSFSTTEAFF. The CDR3 coding sequence is TGCGCCAGCAGCACATCAGGAAGTTTCTCAACCACTGAAGCTTTCTTT.

The genes are TRBV15 and TRBJ1-1, with D perhaps TRBD1 (6 bases). Germline values: CDR1 LNHNV, CDR2 YYDKDF (reference sequence). Trimming took 10 bases from V and 6 from J, leaving 21 bases between them. The CDR3 is 14 residues long. The CDR3 region has the DNA TGTGCCAGCAGTTCCCCATTACAGGGACCTGAAGCTTTCTTT. Translated: CASSSPLQGPEAFF.

This clonotype was seen many times. This chain joins TRBV2 and TRBJ1-5; 7 nucleotides line up with TRBD1. After removal of 5 bases from V and 0 bases from J, the junction contained 4 bases not matched to a gene. Germline-derived CDR1 and CDR2 are SNHLY and FYNNEI. The CDR3 has 15 residues. The CDR3 loop reads CASSKQGNSNQPQHF. CDR3 bases: TGTGCCAGCAGTAAACAGGGGAATAGCAATCAGCCCCAGCATTTT.